Below, one T cell receptor beta chain is given with its context. The sample originates from a study of CD8 T cells in Susac syndrome. Study in general: At the time of blood draw, patients with Susac syndrome were therapy-naive, receiving corticosteroids, or receiving intravenous immunoglobulin alone.

Memory subsets for TEMRA sorting were defined by CD27 and CD45RA staining. Negative isolation yielded CD8+ and CD4+ T cells; FACS enriched TEMRA cells. V lost 2 bases, J lost 1 base, and 4 bases stayed unmatched. The CDR3 sequence is 15 residues long. CDR1 and CDR2 from the germline V gene are SNHLY and FYNNEI. Random hexamers served to reverse transcribe roughly 0.45 to 1 ug RNA. Amplification of TCR beta CDR3 across 54 Vbeta and 13 Jbeta was performed with immunoSEQ multiplex PCR. TCRdb redid the calling of the immunoSEQ multiplex PCR reads with MiXCR, one entry per CDR3 protein. This sample has some 2,000 distinct CDR3 sequences, with approximately 70% found just once.

Sequenced material: CD8+ TEMRA cells from PBMCs. Subset denoted: FACS-sorted terminally differentiated effector memory CD8+ T cells re-expressing CD45RA (CD8+ TEMRA). V and J are TRBV2 and TRBJ2-5; 7 bases match TRBD1. This clonotype originated in a human donor with Susac syndrome. CDR3 DNA: TGTGCCAGCAGTGAATTGGGGGACAGCCAAGAGACCCAGTACTTC. This encodes CASSELGDSQETQYF.